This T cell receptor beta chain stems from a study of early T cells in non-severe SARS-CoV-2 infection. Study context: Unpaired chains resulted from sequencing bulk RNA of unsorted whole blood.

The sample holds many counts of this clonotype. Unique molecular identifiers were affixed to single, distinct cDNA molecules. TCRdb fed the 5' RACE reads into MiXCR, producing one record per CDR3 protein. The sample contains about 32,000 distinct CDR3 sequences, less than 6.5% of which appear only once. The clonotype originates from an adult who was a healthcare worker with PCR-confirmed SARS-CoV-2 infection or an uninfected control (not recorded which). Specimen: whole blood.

CDR3: CASSYPGGDEQYF. CDR3 in DNA: TGTGCCAGCAGTTATCCGGGGGGAGACGAGCAGTACTTC. The V and J genes are TRBV6-5 and TRBJ2-7, with 7 bases fitting TRBD2. Germline V gene data show CDR1 as MNHEY and CDR2 as SVGAGI. This CDR3 spans 13 amino acids. With V trimmed by 3 bases and J by 5 bases, 4 bases remained unmatched.